The 30 T cell receptor beta chains presented below share a single source sample, sequenced in a study of blood T cells in healthy people across ages. Using a J-beta primer mix together with a sample-barcoded 5' primer, a second PCR was run for 7 to 11 cycles. TCRdb used MiXCR to reprocess the 5' RACE reads, holding one entry per CDR3 protein. This sample has about 930,000 distinct CDR3 sequences, with roughly 28% found just once. This same sample was also taken into another study, of T cells of mothers and their children.

Sequenced sample: blood. The receptor set was obtained from a middle-aged woman in good health.

The chain uses TRBV7-3 and TRBJ2-1; a weak D match, TRBD2 (5 bases). CDR3 length: 20 amino acids. Germline V lookup: CDR1 SGHTA, CDR2 FQGTGA. The germline V and J ends were trimmed by 2 bases and 5 bases, with 28 bases remaining between them. In DNA, the CDR3 is TGTGCCAGCAGCTTATTTCCTCTCTCTAGTAAGGCGGGTGTAAACAATGAGCAGTTCTTC. It encodes CASSLFPLSSKAGVNNEQFF. The whole variable domain, remainder taken from reference TRBV7-3 and TRBJ2-1, is GAGVSQTPSNKVTEKGKYVELRCDPISGHTALYWYRQSLGQGPEFLIYFQGTGAADDSGLPNDRFFAVRPEGSVSTLKIQRTERGDSAVYLCASSLFPLSSKAGVNNEQFFGPGTRLTVL.

Notes on this clonotype: With a much larger clone just one base away, this may be a read error. CDR3 sequence reads: CASSPDRGRHYNEQYF. As DNA, the CDR3 is TGTGCCAGCAGCCCGGACAGGGGCCGACATTACAATGAGCAGTACTTC. J is TRBJ2-5 and V is TRBV12-3 or TRBV12-4; 9 bases fit TRBD1. With 6 bases clipped from V and 11 bases from J, the junction kept 19 bases outside the gene matches. This CDR3 comprises 16 residues.

This clonotype was seen more than once but under ten times. The CDR3 bases are TGTGCCAGCAGCTTAGCGGAACGAGGGTGGCTCTCCTACGAGCAGTACTTC. It translates to CASSLAERGWLSYEQYF. The chain recombines TRBV7-2 with TRBJ2-7, with D perhaps matching TRBD2 (5 bases). The CDR3 covers 17 residues. V gave up 0 bases and J gave up 0 bases, with 15 bases separating them. The germline gives CDR1 SGHTA, CDR2 FQGNSA.

The V call is TRBV2, the J call TRBJ2-1, with D tentatively TRBD2 (6 bases). Germline-derived CDR1 and CDR2 are SNHLY and FYNNEI. The CDR3 totals 13 residues. V shed 4 bases and J shed 7 bases, with 11 bases lying between them. The CDR3 nucleotides read TGTGCCAGCAGTGGGGGGGAACTAAATGAGCAGTTCTTC. Its protein product is CASSGGELNEQFF.

This clonotype was recorded a few times. Since a much larger clone is just one base distant, this may be a read error. The chain carries TRBV4-3 and TRBJ2-7; D is uncertain. Germline loops: CDR1 LGHNA, CDR2 YSLEER. The CDR3 spans 15 residues. CDR3 in amino acids: CTSSQDTRQYYEQYF. CDR3 DNA: TGCACCAGCAGCCAAGATACGAGGCAGTACTACGAGCAGTACTTC.

This clonotype occurred a few times. V gene TRBV5-5 combines with J gene TRBJ1-6; a possible D gene is TRBD1 (6 bases). Germline CDR1 is SGHKS and CDR2 is YYEKEE (reference sequence). V gave up 4 bases and J gave up 8 bases, with 16 bases separating them. The CDR3 consists of 15 residues. CDR3 region: CASSKRTVPDSPLHF. CDR3 nucleotide sequence: TGTGCCAGCAGCAAACGGACAGTCCCGGATTCACCCCTCCACTTT.

Of note for this clonotype: One junction end disagrees with the germline gene, perhaps due to a read error. The chain couples TRBV3-1 to TRBJ1-4; tentatively, D is TRBD1 (5 bases). Germline lookup yields CDR1 LGHDT and CDR2 YNNKEL (reference sequence). The CDR3 totals 14 residues. Written as DNA, the CDR3 is TGTGCCAGCAGCCGGGAGGGGATGAATGAAGAACTGTTTTTT. It specifies CASSREGMNEELFF.

This chain connects TRBV30 to TRBJ2-2; 9 bases line up with TRBD1. V shed 1 base, J shed 5 bases, and the junction held 11 bases outside the gene matches. Germline CDR1 GTSNPN, CDR2 SVGIG (reference sequence). The CDR3 contains 17 residues. The CDR3 sequence: CAWSAGTGRKGTGELFF. The CDR3 nucleotides read TGTGCCTGGAGTGCCGGGACAGGGAGAAAGGGAACCGGGGAGCTGTTTTTT.

The rearrangement uses TRBV3-1 and TRBJ2-1; D unresolved. V lost 3 bases to trimming and J lost 5 bases, with 11 bases between them. Germline CDR1 and CDR2: LGHDT and YNNKEL (reference sequence). The CDR3 runs to 14 residues. The CDR3: CASSHLGLDNEQFF. The CDR3 DNA sequence: TGTGCCAGCAGCCATCTGGGCCTGGACAATGAGCAGTTCTTC.

The chain carries TRBV29-1 and TRBJ1-5; maybe TRBD1 (5 bases). Trimming shortened V by 7 bases and J by 4 bases, and 14 bases separated the two germline ends. The CDR3 length is 13 residues. Germline loops: CDR1 SQVTM, CDR2 ANQGSEA. CDR3 sequence: CSAAFGGNQPQHF. The DNA for the CDR3 is TGCAGCGCCGCTTTCGGGGGTAATCAGCCCCAGCATTTT.

The CDR3 DNA reads as TGTGCCAGCAGCTTGCGCGCGGGGGTACGGCAGGGGGAGACCCAGTACTTC. Its protein is CASSLRAGVRQGETQYF. The rearrangement joins TRBV7-8 to TRBJ2-5, with D possibly TRBD2 on 7 matching bases. Per germline, CDR1 SGHVS and CDR2 FQNEAQ. With 3 bases removed from V and 5 bases from J, the gap between germline ends came to 22 bases. The CDR3 has 17 residues.

This clonotype was observed at least ten times. The chain joins TRBV29-1 to TRBJ1-1; D uncertain. CDR1 and CDR2 (germline): SQVTM, ANQGSEA. CDR3 length: 11 residues. The V end was cut by 7 bases, the J end by 0 bases, with 6 bases between. The CDR3 sequence is CSGTLNTEAFF. The DNA for the CDR3 is TGCAGCGGAACTTTGAACACTGAAGCTTTCTTT.

Concerning this clonotype itself: A junction boundary mismatches the germline segment, possibly from a read error. The J gene is TRBJ2-1, the V gene TRBV12-3 or TRBV12-4; D unclear. This CDR3 contains 10 residues. The CDR3 coding sequence is TGTGCCAACAGTTTGAAGGTGCAGTTCTTC. This encodes CANSLKVQFF.

This clonotype has only a few counts. The chain recombines TRBV11-2 with TRBJ2-1, with 8 bases identical to TRBD2. CDR1 and CDR2 (germline): SGHAT, FQNNGV. This CDR3 is built from 16 residues. J was trimmed by 7 bases and V by 6 bases; bases with no gene match: 14. CDR3 nucleotides: TGTGCCAGCAGTTATAGCGGGGCCCCACGGCTGAATGAGCAGTTCTTC. Protein sequence: CASSYSGAPRLNEQFF.

This rearrangement joins TRBV7-3 to TRBJ1-6; D is possibly TRBD1 (6 bases). The V end lost 6 bases, the J end lost 7 bases, and 13 bases lay between the germline ends. Per germline, CDR1 SGHTA and CDR2 FQGTGA. The CDR3 extends over 14 amino acids. The CDR3 nucleotides read TGTGCCAGCAGAGCAGGGGTCGGGAATTCACCCCTCCACTTT. This encodes CASRAGVGNSPLHF. Supplemented by reference TRBV7-3 and TRBJ1-6, the full variable domain reads GAGVSQTPSNKVTEKGKYVELRCDPISGHTALYWYRQSLGQGPEFLIYFQGTGAADDSGLPNDRFFAVRPEGSVSTLKIQRTERGDSAVYLCASRAGVGNSPLHFGNGTRLTVT.

The chain employs TRBV6-2 or TRBV6-3 and TRBJ2-2, with a possible D match to TRBD1 (6 bases). Trimming cost V 6 bases and J 5 bases, with 10 bases left between them. The V gene's germline CDR1 is MNHEY and CDR2 SVGEGT. The CDR3 runs to 13 residues. The CDR3 DNA follows: TGTGCCAGCAGACAGGGACAAACCGGGGAGCTGTTTTTT. Translating gives CASRQGQTGELFF.

This clonotype has only a few counts. One end of the junction varies from germline; a read error may be responsible. The rearrangement joins TRBV4-3 to TRBJ1-2; D is ambiguous. CDR1 LGHNA and CDR2 YSLEER come from the germline V gene. This CDR3 comprises 15 residues. CDR3 sequence: CASSQDRADYYDYTF. For the CDR3, the DNA is TGCGCCAGCAGCCAAGATCGGGCAGATTACTATGACTACACCTTC.

This clonotype was seen repeatedly, ten times or more. The chain combines TRBV20-1 with TRBJ2-5, with 10 bases matching TRBD2. The CDR3 runs to 16 residues. CDR1 DFQATT and CDR2 SNEGSKA come from the germline V gene (reference sequence). J gave up 2 bases and V 2 bases, and 8 bases lay outside the gene matches. Here the CDR3 reads CSARPRSGGKQETQYF. Written as DNA, the CDR3 is TGCAGTGCTAGACCCCGTAGCGGGGGGAAACAAGAGACCCAGTACTTC.

Of note for this clonotype: This may be a read error: a much more frequent sequence differs by one nucleotide. The rearrangement uses TRBV9 and TRBJ1-2; 8 bases are shared with TRBD1. The germline V gene has CDR1 SGDLS and CDR2 YYNGEE. The CDR3 is 14 residues long. The CDR3 is CTSSPAFRGLGYTF. For the CDR3, the DNA is TGTACCAGCAGCCCTGCCTTCAGGGGGCTAGGCTACACCTTC.

The V gene is TRBV7-2, the J gene TRBJ2-6; possibly TRBD1 for D (6 bases). Germline V gene lookup returns CDR1 SGHTA and CDR2 FQGNSA. The CDR3 has 17 amino acids. V lost 3 bases and J lost 0, with 12 bases in between. CDR3 protein: CASSLPRDTSGANVLTF. Written as DNA, the CDR3 is TGTGCCAGCAGCTTGCCAAGGGACACCTCTGGGGCCAACGTCCTGACTTTC.

V and J are TRBV19 and TRBJ2-4; 10 bases are a match to TRBD2. The end of the DNA is better explained by TRBJ2-7, so the J call may be wrong. The germline gives CDR1 LNHDA, CDR2 SQIVND (reference sequence). This CDR3 has 15 residues. This chain's CDR3 is CASSFYGTSDDEQYF. The CDR3 DNA is TGTGCCAGTAGTTTTTACGGGACTAGCGACGACGAGCAGTACTTC.

This chain links TRBV5-5 with TRBJ1-1; D is undetermined. Trimming shortened V by 1 base and J by 7 bases, and 8 bases separated the two germline ends. The CDR3 spans 12 residues. Looked up from germline, CDR1 is SGHKS and CDR2 is YYEKEE (reference sequence). The CDR3 region has the DNA TGTGCCAGCAGCTTGTCCGGATTTGAAGCTTTCTTT. This encodes CASSLSGFEAFF.

A note on this clonotype: This may be a read error, as it is one base from a much larger clone. V gene TRBV15 combines with J gene TRBJ2-1; TRBD2 is a possible D gene (6 bases). Germline V gene data show CDR1 as LNHNV and CDR2 as YYDKDF (reference sequence). This CDR3 has 15 residues. Trimming removed 1 base at V and 10 bases at J, with 17 bases between. The CDR3 DNA is TGTGCCACCAGCAGAGCGGGAGTAAGCTCCTACGAGCAGTTCTTC. It translates to CATSRAGVSSYEQFF.

A word on this clonotype: A much more abundant neighbour one base away suggests this may be a read error. The gene calls are TRBV5-1 and TRBJ2-3, with TRBD2 matching 8 bases. This CDR3 has 15 amino acids. Germline assignment: CDR1 SGHRS and CDR2 YFSETQ. Here the CDR3 DNA reads TGCGCCGGCAGGAAGCGGGGGTATAGCACAGATACGCAGTATTTT. Protein product: CAGRKRGYSTDTQYF.

V gene TRBV7-9 combines with J gene TRBJ1-1; 9 bases are a match to TRBD1. V was clipped by 6 bases and J by 2 bases; unmatched bases: 7. The CDR3 extends over 15 amino acids. Germline V gene sequence: CDR1 SEHNR, CDR2 FQNEAQ (reference sequence). As DNA, the CDR3 is TGTGCCAGCAGGGGCGGGACAGGGATAAACACTGAAGCTTTCTTT. This codes for CASRGGTGINTEAFF. Full variable domain (remainder filled in from reference TRBV7-9 and TRBJ1-1): DTGVSQNPRHKITKRGQNVTFRCDPISEHNRLYWYRQTLGQGPEFLTYFQNEAQLEKSRLLSDRFSAERPKGSFSTLEIQRTEQGDSAMYLCASRGGTGINTEAFFGQGTRLTVV.

The rearrangement joins TRBV5-1 to TRBJ1-4; D uncertain. This CDR3 has 13 residues. Germline CDR1 SGHRS, CDR2 YFSETQ. Trimming stripped 4 bases from V and 8 bases from J, with 12 bases between. The CDR3 coding sequence is TGCGCCAGCAGCCCCGATGGGGAGGAAAAACTGTTTTTT. It encodes CASSPDGEEKLFF.

The chain uses TRBV20-1 and TRBJ1-3; D call uncertain. The CDR3 has 12 residues. The V end was cut by 8 bases, the J end by 0 bases, with 8 bases between. CDR1 DFQATT and CDR2 SNEGSKA come from the germline V gene (reference sequence). CDR3 coding DNA: TGCAGTTCCGGGGACTCTGGAAACACCATATATTTT. It specifies CSSGDSGNTIYF.

In regard to this clonotype: A much bigger clone sits one base away, suggesting this may be a read error. The CDR3 does not close with the conserved phenylalanine or tryptophan, likely indicating a read error. This CDR3 reads CSAKRGRFPYGYTY. CDR3 bases: TGCAGTGCTAAACGGGGCCGGTTTCCCTATGGCTACACCTAC. The J gene is TRBJ1-2, the V gene TRBV20-1; a possible D gene is TRBD1 (5 bases). V dropped 4 bases and J dropped 4 bases, with 16 bases sitting between them. Germline loops: CDR1 DFQATT, CDR2 SNEGSKA (reference sequence). CDR3 length: 14 amino acids.

The chain links TRBV5-1 to TRBJ1-6; D remains ambiguous. CDR3 length: 13 amino acids. Between the trimmed V and J ends, which lost 4 bases and 6 bases, there was a span of 8 bases. Germline-derived CDR1 and CDR2 are SGHRS and YFSETQ. The CDR3 DNA follows: TGCGCCAGCAGCCCACAAACTAATTCACCCCTCCACTTT. It translates to CASSPQTNSPLHF. The variable domain in full, with the rest retrieved from reference TRBV5-1 and TRBJ1-6, is KAGVTQTPRYLIKTRGQQVTLSCSPISGHRSVSWYQQTPGQGLQFLFEYFSETQRNKGNFPGRFSGRQFSNSRSEMNVSTLELGDSALYLCASSPQTNSPLHFGNGTRLTVT.

This clonotype was seen a few times. Possible read error: a much larger clone is one base away. V and J are TRBV7-2 and TRBJ2-1, with D tentatively TRBD1 or TRBD2 (6 bases each). The CDR3 length is 19 residues. Germline V CDR1 and CDR2: SGHTA, FQGNSA. Trimming cost V 0 bases and J 7 bases, with 25 bases left between them. The CDR3 is CASSLARGLRGQGSNEQFF. DNA of the CDR3: TGTGCCAGCAGCTTAGCGCGGGGCCTACGTGGGCAGGGGAGTAATGAGCAGTTCTTC. The complete variable domain, with remaining parts taken from reference TRBV7-2 and TRBJ2-1, reads GAGVSQSPSNKVTEKGKDVELRCDPISGHTALYWYRQSLGQGLEFLIYFQGNSAPDKSGLPSDRFSAERTGGSVSTLTIQRTQQEDSAVYLCASSLARGLRGQGSNEQFFGPGTRLTVL.